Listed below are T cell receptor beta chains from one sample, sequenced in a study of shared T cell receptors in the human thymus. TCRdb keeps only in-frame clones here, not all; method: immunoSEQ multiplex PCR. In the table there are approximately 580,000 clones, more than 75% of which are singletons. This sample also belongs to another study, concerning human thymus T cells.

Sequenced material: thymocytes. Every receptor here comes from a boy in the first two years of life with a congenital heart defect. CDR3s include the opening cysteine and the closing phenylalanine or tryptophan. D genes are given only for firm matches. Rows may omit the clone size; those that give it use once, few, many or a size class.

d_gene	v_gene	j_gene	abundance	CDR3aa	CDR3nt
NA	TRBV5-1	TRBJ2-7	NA	CASSLRAGEQYF	TGCGCCAGCAGCTTGAGGGCGGGCGAGCAGTACTTC
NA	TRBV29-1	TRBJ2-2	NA	CSVAGLLSPGELFF	TGCAGCGTTGCCGGACTACTAAGCCCCGGGGAGCTGTTTTTT
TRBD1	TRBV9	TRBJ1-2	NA	CASSVVRTGRKYGYTF	TGTGCCAGCAGCGTAGTTAGGACAGGGAGAAAATATGGCTACACCTTC
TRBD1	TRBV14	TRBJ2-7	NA	CASSQGDDGTGTYEQYF	TGTGCCAGCAGCCAAGGAGATGACGGGACAGGGACCTACGAGCAGTACTTC
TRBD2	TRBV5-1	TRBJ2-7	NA	CASSFLAGAQGEQYF	TGCGCCAGCAGCTTCCTAGCGGGAGCTCAGGGCGAGCAGTACTTC
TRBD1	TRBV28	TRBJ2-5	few	CASSDRGLLQETQYF	TGTGCCAGCAGTGACAGGGGGCTGCTCCAAGAGACCCAGTACTTC
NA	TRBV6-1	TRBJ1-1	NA	CASSEKPDGGTEAFF	TGTGCCAGCAGTGAAAAACCGGACGGGGGGACTGAAGCTTTCTTT
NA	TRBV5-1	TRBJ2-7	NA	CASSGIDSPYEQYF	TGCGCCAGCAGCGGGATTGACAGCCCCTACGAGCAGTACTTC
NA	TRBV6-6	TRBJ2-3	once	CASRGASGLPDTQYF	TGTGCCAGCAGGGGGGCTAGCGGTCTCCCAGATACGCAGTATTTT
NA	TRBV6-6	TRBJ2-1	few	CASSPGSHEQFF	TGTGCCAGCAGTCCCGGTAGCCATGAGCAGTTCTTC
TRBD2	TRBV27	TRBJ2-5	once	CASSYGRAGETQYF	TGTGCCAGCAGTTACGGGAGGGCCGGGGAGACCCAGTACTTC
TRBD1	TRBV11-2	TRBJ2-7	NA	CASSILPGQGYEQYF	TGTGCCAGCAGCATTCTTCCGGGACAGGGGTACGAGCAGTACTTC
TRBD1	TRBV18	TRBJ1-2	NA	CASSPTRPDRGLGYTF	TGTGCCAGCTCACCGACACGCCCGGACAGGGGGCTAGGCTACACCTTC
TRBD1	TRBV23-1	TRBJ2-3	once	CASRGKGQGFWCGTDTQYF	TGCGCCAGCAGAGGGAAGGGACAGGGTTTTTGGTGCGGCACAGATACGCAGTATTTT
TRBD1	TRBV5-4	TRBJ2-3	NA	CASSLPPPGQKSTDTQYF	TGTGCCAGCAGCTTGCCCCCACCGGGACAGAAGAGCACAGATACGCAGTATTTT
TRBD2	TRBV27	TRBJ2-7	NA	CASTLLAGSYEQYF	TGTGCCAGCACTCTACTAGCGGGGTCCTACGAGCAGTACTTC
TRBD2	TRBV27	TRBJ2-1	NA	CASSPPSPRTGIAGGENEQFF	TGTGCCAGCAGTCCCCCATCCCCAAGGACGGGTATAGCGGGAGGGGAAAATGAGCAGTTCTTC
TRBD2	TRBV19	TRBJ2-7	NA	CASSRYGASGTYEQYF	TGTGCCAGTAGTCGGTATGGCGCTAGCGGGACGTACGAGCAGTACTTC
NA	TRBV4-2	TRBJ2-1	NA	CASSQDRVLYNEQFF	TGTGCCAGCAGCCAAGATCGGGTGTTATACAATGAGCAGTTCTTC
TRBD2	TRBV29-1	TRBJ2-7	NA	CSVGTSGDSYEQYF	TGCAGCGTTGGGACTAGCGGAGACTCCTACGAGCAGTACTTC
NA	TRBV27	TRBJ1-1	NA	CASSFYGRENTEAFF	TGTGCCAGCAGTTTCTACGGCAGGGAGAACACTGAAGCTTTCTTT
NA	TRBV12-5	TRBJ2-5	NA	CASGLGRGLRYRETQYF	TGTGCTAGTGGTTTGGGAAGGGGACTGCGCTACCGGGAGACCCAGTACTTC
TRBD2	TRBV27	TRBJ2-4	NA	CASSLLASGNLKYF	TGTGCCAGCAGTTTATTGGCTAGCGGGAATCTCAAGTACTTC
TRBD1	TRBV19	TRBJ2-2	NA	CASSIGTGGSRELFF	TGTGCCAGTAGTATAGGGACAGGGGGTTCCAGGGAGCTGTTTTTT
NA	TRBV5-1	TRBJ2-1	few	CASSLTSSYNEQFF	TGCGCCAGCAGCTTGACTAGTTCCTACAATGAGCAGTTCTTC
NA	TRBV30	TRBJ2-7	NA	CAWSRAGTYEQYF	TGTGCCTGGAGTAGGGCAGGGACCTACGAGCAGTACTTC
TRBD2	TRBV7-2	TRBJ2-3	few	CASSFGTSGRGDTQYF	TGTGCCAGCAGCTTCGGGACTAGCGGGAGAGGAGATACGCAGTATTTT
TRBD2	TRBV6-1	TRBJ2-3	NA	CASSEEGFSGRSADTQYF	TGTGCCAGCAGTGAAGAGGGGTTTAGCGGGAGATCGGCAGATACGCAGTATTTT
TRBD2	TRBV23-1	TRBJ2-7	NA	CASSPALREGLHEQYF	TGCGCCAGCAGCCCGGCACTGCGGGAGGGCCTCCACGAGCAGTACTTC
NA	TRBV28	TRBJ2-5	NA	CASSLEGIWTQYF	TGTGCCAGCAGTTTGGAGGGGATTTGGACCCAGTACTTC
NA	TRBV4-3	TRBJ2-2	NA	CASSPYAERNTGELFF	TGCGCCAGCAGCCCCTATGCGGAGAGAAACACCGGGGAGCTGTTTTTT
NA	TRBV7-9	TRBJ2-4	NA	CASSLAEQAQAKNIQYF	TGTGCCAGCAGCTTAGCAGAACAGGCCCAAGCCAAAAACATTCAGTACTTC
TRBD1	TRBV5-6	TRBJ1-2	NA	CASSPDRGPKQGYTF	TGTGCCAGCAGCCCGGACAGGGGGCCAAAACAGGGCTACACCTTC
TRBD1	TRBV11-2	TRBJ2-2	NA	CASSTNRQGYTGELFF	TGTGCCAGCAGCACAAACCGACAGGGATACACCGGGGAGCTGTTTTTT
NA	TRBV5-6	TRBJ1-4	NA	CASSLHYGEANEKLFF	TGTGCCAGCAGCCTTCACTACGGGGAGGCTAATGAAAAACTGTTTTTT
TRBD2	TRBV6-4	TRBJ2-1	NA	CARPGLAGLNEQFF	TGTGCCAGACCGGGACTAGCGGGATTAAATGAGCAGTTCTTC
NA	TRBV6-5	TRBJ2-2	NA	CASREVSGTGELFF	TGTGCCAGCAGGGAGGTATCGGGAACCGGGGAGCTGTTTTTT
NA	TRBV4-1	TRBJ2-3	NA	CASSQGGVKRTGTDTQYF	TGCGCCAGCAGCCAAGGGGGGGTAAAGAGGACGGGTACAGATACGCAGTATTTT
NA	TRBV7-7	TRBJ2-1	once	CASRPTGSSNEQFF	TGTGCCAGCAGACCTACAGGGTCTTCAAATGAGCAGTTCTTC
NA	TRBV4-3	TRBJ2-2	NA	CASSQDPGRGTGELFF	TGCGCCAGCAGCCAAGATCCCGGGAGAGGCACCGGGGAGCTGTTTTTT
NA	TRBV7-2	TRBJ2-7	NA	CASSDSILEQYF	TGTGCCAGCAGCGACTCTATTCTCGAGCAGTACTTC
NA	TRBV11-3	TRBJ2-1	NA	CASSRSWTETYNEQFF	TGTGCCAGCAGCCGTAGTTGGACAGAGACCTACAATGAGCAGTTCTTC
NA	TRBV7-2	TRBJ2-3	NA	CASSREGLPSTDTQYF	TGTGCCAGCAGCCGCGAAGGACTACCCAGCACAGATACGCAGTATTTT
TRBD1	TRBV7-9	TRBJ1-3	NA	CASSPRTGASGNTIYF	TGTGCCAGCAGCCCCCGGACAGGGGCCTCTGGAAACACCATATATTTT
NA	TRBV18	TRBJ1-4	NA	CASSTLTALTNEKLFF	TGTGCCAGCTCCACATTAACAGCTTTAACTAATGAAAAACTGTTTTTT
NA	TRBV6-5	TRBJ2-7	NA	CASKVSAAYYEQYF	TGTGCCAGCAAGGTTTCTGCGGCGTACTACGAGCAGTACTTC
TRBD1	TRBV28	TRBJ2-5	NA	CASSPPGQGGETQYF	TGTGCCAGCAGTCCTCCGGGACAGGGAGGAGAGACCCAGTACTTC
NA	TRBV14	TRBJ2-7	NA	CASSQGNGSPYEQYF	TGTGCCAGCAGCCAAGGGAACGGGAGTCCCTACGAGCAGTACTTC
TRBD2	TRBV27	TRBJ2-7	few	CASSSTPRGRAWEQYF	TGTGCCAGCAGTTCCACCCCTCGCGGGAGGGCGTGGGAGCAGTACTTC
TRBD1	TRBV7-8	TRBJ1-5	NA	CASTSRQGRGSNQPQHF	TGTGCCAGCACCTCACGACAGGGAAGGGGGAGCAATCAGCCCCAGCATTTT
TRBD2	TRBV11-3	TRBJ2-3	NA	CASSLGEREAADTQYF	TGTGCCAGCAGCTTAGGAGAGCGGGAGGCCGCAGATACGCAGTATTTT
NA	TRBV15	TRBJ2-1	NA	CATSRINYHEQFF	TGTGCCACCAGCAGAATCAACTACCATGAGCAGTTCTTC
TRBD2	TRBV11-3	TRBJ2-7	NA	CASSLRGIAGGSSYEQYF	TGTGCCAGCAGCCTCCGGGGCATAGCGGGAGGGAGCTCCTACGAGCAGTACTTC
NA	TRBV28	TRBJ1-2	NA	CASSSGVLDGYTF	TGTGCCAGCAGTTCAGGGGTTTTAGATGGCTACACCTTC
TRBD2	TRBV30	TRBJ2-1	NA	CAWSVRTSGRAGNEQFF	TGTGCCTGGAGTGTACGAACTAGCGGGAGGGCCGGTAACGAGCAGTTCTTC
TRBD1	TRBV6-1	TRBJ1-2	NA	CASSERADRGRLSLRDGYTF	TGTGCCAGCAGTGAAAGGGCCGACAGGGGACGATTATCCCTAAGGGATGGCTACACCTTC
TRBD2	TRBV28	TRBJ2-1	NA	CASSRKLLAGGSSYNEQFF	TGTGCCAGCAGTCGAAAACTTCTAGCGGGAGGCTCCTCCTACAATGAGCAGTTCTTC
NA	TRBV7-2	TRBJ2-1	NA	CASSLIRDFPAVEQFF	TGTGCCAGCAGCTTAATTAGGGACTTCCCGGCGGTTGAGCAGTTCTTC
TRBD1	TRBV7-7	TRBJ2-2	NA	CASSQQTGVPHLNTGELFF	TGTGCCAGCAGCCAACAAACAGGGGTGCCCCATCTGAACACCGGGGAGCTGTTTTTT